The 29 T cell receptor beta chains in this list originate from one sample, sequenced in a study of blood T cell repertoires in COVID-19. Profiling relied on immunoSEQ multiplex PCR, and the TCRdb table lists in-frame clones only, not all of them. The profile shows under 200,000 clones, 82% of them singletons. Sequenced: PBMCs or T cells enriched from blood (not recorded which). These receptor sequences come from a woman aged 60-75 years with acute COVID-19.

V usage is TRBV2 and J usage is TRBJ1-2; TRBD1 might be the D (5 bases). This CDR3 is built from 13 residues. Germline assignment: CDR1 SNHLY and CDR2 FYNNEI. Trimming pared 8 bases from V and 8 bases from J, leaving 18 bases between. The CDR3 region is CASQEMGLGGYTF. The CDR3 DNA reads as TGTGCCAGCCAAGAAATGGGGCTTGGAGGCTACACCTTC.

CDR3 DNA sequence: TGTGCCAGCAGTCCCAGACAGGGGTTAACTGAAGCTTTCTTT. It specifies CASSPRQGLTEAFF. The chain recombines TRBV6-5 with TRBJ1-1, with 8 positions matching TRBD1. V was clipped by 5 bases and J by 5 bases; unmatched bases: 7. Germline V gene sequence: CDR1 MNHEY, CDR2 SVGAGI. The CDR3 spans 14 residues.

This clone has a single count. The chain recombines TRBV5-6 with TRBJ2-3; 7 bases are a match to TRBD2. The CDR3 totals 16 residues. The germline CDR1 and CDR2 sequences are SGHDT and YYEEEE. V lost 6 bases to trimming and J lost 3 bases; unmatched junction nucleotides: 13. The CDR3 region has the DNA TGTGCCAGCAACCAAGCTTCCGCGGGAGTGACAGATACGCAGTATTTT. Translated: CASNQASAGVTDTQYF.

This chain joins TRBV19 and TRBJ2-1; a possible D gene is TRBD1 (5 bases). V was shortened by 9 bases and J by 7 bases, with 19 bases between the two germline ends. CDR1 and CDR2 (germline): LNHDA, SQIVND (reference sequence). This CDR3 is built from 14 residues. The CDR3 here is CASGPGLGLNEQFF. The CDR3 nucleotides are TGTGCCAGCGGTCCAGGGCTCGGGTTGAATGAGCAGTTCTTC.

The chain carries TRBV7-2 and TRBJ2-5; D gene unclear. Between the trimmed V and J ends, which lost 1 base and 0 bases, there was a span of 6 bases. CDR3 size: 14 residues. Germline lookup yields CDR1 SGHTA and CDR2 FQGNSA. CDR3 protein: CASSLGPHQETQYF. Written as DNA, the CDR3 is TGTGCCAGCAGCTTAGGGCCCCACCAAGAGACCCAGTACTTC. The entire variable domain, with the rest obtained from reference TRBV7-2 and TRBJ2-5, is as follows: GAGVSQSPSNKVTEKGKDVELRCDPISGHTALYWYRQSLGQGLEFLIYFQGNSAPDKSGLPSDRFSAERTGGSVSTLTIQRTQQEDSAVYLCASSLGPHQETQYFGPGTRLLVL.

The CDR3 protein is CASSLGTKAGSPLHF. The CDR3 DNA follows: TGTGCCAGCAGCTTAGGGACAAAAGCCGGTTCACCCCTCCACTTT. The chain joins TRBV7-9 to TRBJ1-6; a weak D match, TRBD1 (5 bases). Between the trimmed V and J ends, which lost 1 base and 9 bases, there was a span of 13 bases. The CDR3 spans 15 residues. Per germline, CDR1 SEHNR and CDR2 FQNEAQ (reference sequence). The variable domain in full, completed from reference TRBV7-9 and TRBJ1-6, reads DTGVSQNPRHKITKRGQNVTFRCDPISEHNRLYWYRQTLGQGPEFLTYFQNEAQLEKSRLLSDRFSAERPKGSFSTLEIQRTEQGDSAMYLCASSLGTKAGSPLHFGNGTRLTVT.

J is TRBJ2-5 and V is TRBV24-1; D is perhaps TRBD1 (5 bases). Trimming took 5 bases from V and 5 from J, leaving 17 bases between them. Germline values: CDR1 KGHDR, CDR2 SFDVKD. The CDR3 sequence is 15 residues long. The CDR3 reads CATSGGIGYTETQYF. The CDR3 DNA is TGTGCCACCAGTGGGGGCATAGGGTATACGGAGACCCAGTACTTC.

This clone has at least ten counts. The J gene is TRBJ1-1, the V gene TRBV5-8; no clear D gene. V lost 0 bases to trimming and J lost 1 base, with 7 bases between them. This CDR3 contains 14 residues. CDR1 SGHTS and CDR2 YDEGEE come from the germline V gene. CDR3 sequence: CASSLEPRNTEAFF. The DNA of the CDR3 is TGTGCCAGCAGCTTGGAACCCAGGAACACTGAAGCTTTCTTT.

V is TRBV5-4 and J is TRBJ2-5, with TRBD2 as a possible D gene (6 bases). Per the germline V gene, CDR1 is SGHNT and CDR2 is YYREEE (reference sequence). The CDR3 is made up of 15 amino acids. V was shortened by 3 bases and J by 1 base, with 13 bases between the two germline ends. Written as DNA, the CDR3 is TGTGCCAGCAGCTCCAACGGGAGATTCCAAGAGACCCAGTACTTC. This encodes CASSSNGRFQETQYF. Supplemented by reference TRBV5-4 and TRBJ2-5, the full variable domain reads ETGVTQSPTHLIKTRGQQVTLRCSSQSGHNTVSWYQQALGQGPQFIFQYYREEENGRGNFPPRFSGLQFPNYSSELNVNALELDDSALYLCASSSNGRFQETQYFGPGTRLLVL.

The V gene is TRBV6-5, the J gene TRBJ1-3, with 7 bases aligning to TRBD1. The CDR3 runs to 14 residues. J gave up 4 bases and V 5 bases, and 5 bases lay outside the gene matches. From germline, CDR1 is MNHEY and CDR2 SVGAGI. The CDR3 is CASSLTGEGNTIYF. The CDR3 DNA sequence: TGTGCCAGCAGTCTTACAGGGGAAGGAAACACCATATATTTT.

The chain is built from TRBV11-3 and TRBJ1-1; TRBD1 is a possible D gene (5 bases). The CDR3 contains 12 residues. Germline values: CDR1 SGHNT, CDR2 YENEEA. The ends were cut back, 5 bases at V and 5 bases at J, with 9 bases in the middle. In DNA form, the CDR3 reads TGTGCCAGCAGCCGGGGGGGGACTGAAGCTTTCTTT. It is translated as CASSRGGTEAFF.

This clone was seen once. One junction end disagrees with the germline gene, perhaps due to a read error. This chain links TRBV4-1 with TRBJ1-1, with 9 bases that match TRBD1. The CDR3 totals 15 residues. CDR1 and CDR2 (germline): MGHRA, YSYEKL. CDR3 nucleotide sequence: TGCGCCCGCAGCCGCCCGGGACAGGGTAACGGTGAAGCTTTCTTT. Its protein is CARSRPGQGNGEAFF.

The chain has TRBV19 and TRBJ1-2; D unresolved. Trimming left V 8 bases short and J 5 bases short, with 18 bases between. The CDR3 contains 14 residues. CDR1 and CDR2 (germline): LNHDA, SQIVND (reference sequence). CDR3 region: CASYQRGWNYGYTF. The CDR3 nucleotides are TGTGCCAGTTACCAGAGAGGATGGAATTATGGCTACACCTTC. Complete variable domain (other parts from reference TRBV19 and TRBJ1-2): DGGITQSPKYLFRKEGQNVTLSCEQNLNHDAMYWYRQDPGQGLRLIYYSQIVNDFQKGDIAEGYSVSREKKESFPLTVTSAQKNPTAFYLCASYQRGWNYGYTFGSGTRLTVV.

The chain couples TRBV18 to TRBJ1-1, with D possibly matching TRBD1 (5 bases). This CDR3 comprises 14 residues. V lost 6 bases and J lost 0, with 11 bases in between. From germline, CDR1 is KGHSH and CDR2 LQKENI. CDR3 region: CASSSQELNTEAFF. Written as DNA, the CDR3 is TGTGCCAGCTCCTCACAGGAATTGAACACTGAAGCTTTCTTT.

The V gene is TRBV18, the J gene TRBJ2-5; 8 nucleotides agree with TRBD1. Looked up from germline, CDR1 is KGHSH and CDR2 is LQKENI. The trim removed 6 bases at V and 1 base at J, leaving 10 bases unmatched. The CDR3 is made up of 16 amino acids. Here the CDR3 DNA reads TGTGCCAGCTCGCGACAGGGGCCACAATTCCAAGAGACCCAGTACTTC. Protein sequence: CASSRQGPQFQETQYF.

The genes are TRBV19 and TRBJ2-5; 7 nucleotides align to TRBD1. CDR3 length: 15 residues. The junction had 6 bases not matched to a gene; V was cut back by 3 bases and J by 2 bases. Germline V gene lookup returns CDR1 LNHDA and CDR2 SQIVND (reference sequence). For the CDR3, the DNA is TGTGCCAGTAGTATTCGGGGACAGCAGCAAGAGACCCAGTACTTC. Its protein product is CASSIRGQQQETQYF.

There are a few counts of this clone. The V gene is TRBV5-5, the J gene TRBJ1-3; possibly TRBD1 for D (6 bases). V was pared by 4 bases and J by 0 bases, with 20 bases between. CDR3 length: 18 amino acids. Per the germline V gene, CDR1 is SGHKS and CDR2 is YYEKEE (reference sequence). In nucleotides, the CDR3 is TGTGCCAGCAGCGCCAGAAGGGGGTTACTGAACTCTGGAAACACCATATATTTT. Encoded protein: CASSARRGLLNSGNTIYF.

Only a few counts were recorded for this clone. The chain is built from TRBV12-3 or TRBV12-4 and TRBJ1-2; 7 bases line up with TRBD1. The CDR3 is made up of 13 amino acids. J gave up 4 bases and V 5 bases, and 4 bases lay outside the gene matches. This CDR3 is CASSPGQPYGYTF. The CDR3 DNA follows: TGTGCCAGCAGTCCGGGACAGCCCTATGGCTACACCTTC.

The V and J genes are TRBV7-2 and TRBJ2-3, with D perhaps TRBD1 (5 bases). CDR1 is SGHTA, CDR2 FQGNSA, per germline. This CDR3 comprises 15 residues. V dropped 0 bases and J dropped 7 bases, with 14 bases sitting between them. The CDR3 DNA reads TGTGCCAGCAGCTTAGCGGACAATATAAGGCATACGCAGTATTTT. Protein: CASSLADNIRHTQYF.

The genes are TRBV5-5 and TRBJ2-3; tentative D call: TRBD2 (5 bases). The CDR3 spans 15 residues. V was cut by 2 bases and J by 5 bases, with 15 bases left in between. Per the germline V gene, CDR1 is SGHKS and CDR2 is YYEKEE (reference sequence). CDR3 DNA sequence: TGTGCCAGCAGCTTCCGAGCTAGCCTCTTAGATACGCAGTATTTT. Protein: CASSFRASLLDTQYF.

This clone was counted between two and nine times. The chain links TRBV27 to TRBJ1-4; weak D call: TRBD1 (5 bases). This CDR3 has 14 amino acids. Germline V CDR1 and CDR2: MNHEY, SMNVEV (reference sequence). Trimming stripped 5 bases from V and 5 bases from J, with 12 bases between. The CDR3: CASSRRGGNEKLFF. In DNA, the CDR3 is TGTGCCAGCAGTAGGAGGGGCGGGAATGAAAAACTGTTTTTT.

The gene calls are TRBV9 and TRBJ2-5; 9 nucleotides align to TRBD2. Trimming took 5 bases from V and 4 from J; bases not matched to a gene: 3. The length of the CDR3 is 13 residues. CDR1 is SGDLS and CDR2 is YYNGEE in the germline V gene. CDR3 in amino acids: CASRPAGGETQYF. The CDR3 nucleotides read TGTGCCAGCAGACCAGCGGGGGGAGAGACCCAGTACTTC. Based on the CDR3 plus reference TRBV9 and TRBJ2-5, the full variable domain is DSGVTQTPKHLITATGQRVTLRCSPRSGDLSVYWYQQSLDQGLQFLIQYYNGEERAKGNILERFSAQQFPDLHSELNLSSLELGDSALYFCASRPAGGETQYFGPGTRLLVL.

This clone occurred once. This CDR3 is CASSRSDRARANTGELFF. The CDR3 coding sequence is TGTGCCAGCAGCCGGTCGGACAGGGCGAGAGCGAACACCGGGGAGCTGTTTTTT. The rearrangement uses TRBV7-6 and TRBJ2-2, with 8 nucleotides matching TRBD1. V shed 5 bases and J 0 bases; nucleotides not matched to a gene: 11. Germline V gene lookup returns CDR1 SGHVS and CDR2 FNYEAQ. This CDR3 spans 18 amino acids.

The CDR3 region is CASTSTNYGYTF. The CDR3 DNA follows: TGTGCCAGCACGAGCACCAACTATGGCTACACCTTC. This rearrangement joins TRBV9 to TRBJ1-2; D gene unclear. With 6 bases removed from V and 2 bases from J, the gap between germline ends came to 8 bases. CDR1 is SGDLS and CDR2 is YYNGEE in the germline V gene. The CDR3 is 12 residues long.

V and J are TRBV4-3 and TRBJ2-1; tentative D call: TRBD2 (6 bases). The CDR3 runs to 17 residues. The V gene's germline CDR1 is LGHNA and CDR2 YSLEER. Trimming pared 0 bases from V and 5 bases from J, leaving 17 bases between. The DNA for the CDR3 is TGCGCCAGCAGCCAAGATCTCGGCCCGGGGGTAAACAATGAGCAGTTCTTC. Amino acid sequence: CASSQDLGPGVNNEQFF.

The genes are TRBV12-3 or TRBV12-4 and TRBJ2-7; TRBD1 might be the D (5 bases). Trimming removed 1 base from V and 6 bases from J, with 10 bases in between. This CDR3 comprises 13 residues. The CDR3: CASSLGREREQYV. In DNA, the CDR3 is TGTGCCAGCAGTTTAGGCAGGGAACGCGAGCAGTACGTC.

The chain employs TRBV6-2 or TRBV6-3 and TRBJ2-3; the match to TRBD2 covers 8 bases. Per the germline V gene, CDR1 is MNHEY and CDR2 is SVGEGT. V dropped 2 bases and J dropped 6; count of bases not matched to a gene: 10. The CDR3 sequence is 16 residues long. CDR3 coding DNA: TGTGCCAGCAGTTACCGGGGGGGCCCCGTCGGGGATACGCAGTATTTT. Translation gives CASSYRGGPVGDTQYF.

The V and J genes are TRBV7-9 and TRBJ2-2; D is possibly TRBD2 (6 bases). CDR1 and CDR2 from the germline V gene are SEHNR and FQNEAQ (reference sequence). This CDR3 has 15 residues. V was trimmed by 5 bases and J by 7 bases, leaving 17 bases between them. CDR3 in amino acids: CASSPLSGGSGELFF. The CDR3 nucleotides read TGTGCCAGCAGCCCTCTGTCAGGAGGGAGCGGGGAGCTGTTTTTT.

Comment on this clone: It is likely a read error, because the conserved phenylalanine at the end of the CDR3 is missing. The limits of the CDR3 on the DNA are not certain, so only TCRdb's listed CDR3 is given. The V gene is TRBV21-1, the J gene TRBJ2-7; the table's D gene call, TRBD1, was not cross checked with the DNA. TRBV21-1 is listed as a pseudogene. The CDR3 is 9 residues long, ends included. The CDR3: CASGNRGSL.